These T cell receptor beta chains were read from a single sample in a study of T cell responses to AZD1222 COVID-19 vaccine. Data came from immunoSEQ multiplex PCR; TCRdb stores just in-frame clones and leaves some out. The table shows some 40,000 clones, with 88% occurring only once. This material consisted of peripheral blood, taken 28 days after the second dose of the MenACWY control vaccine. The source of these receptors is an adult who received the MenACWY meningococcal vaccine as a control. Each CDR3 is given with its conserved first and last residue. The order of the fields is D gene, J gene, clone size, V gene, CDR3 protein, CDR3 DNA. A D gene is named only where the DNA matches it firmly. Clone size is given for some rows only: seen once, a few or many times, or a class if the clone is expanded.

.	TRBJ2-7	.	TRBV27	CASSLRTSYEQYF	TGTGCCAGCAGTTTAAGGACTTCCTACGAGCAGTACTTC
.	TRBJ1-4	.	TRBV9	CASSVGPGINEKLFF	TGTGCCAGCAGCGTAGGCCCCGGAATTAATGAAAAACTGTTTTTT
TRBD1	TRBJ2-7	few	TRBV4-1	CASSQEGTPYRGEQYF	TGCGCCAGCAGCCAAGAAGGGACGCCCTACAGGGGGGAGCAGTACTTC
TRBD1	TRBJ2-7	.	TRBV9	CASSATGVPYEQYF	TGTGCCAGCAGCGCAACAGGGGTTCCCTACGAGCAGTACTTC
TRBD2	TRBJ2-5	.	TRBV28	CASSPLSGRAGETQYF	TGTGCCAGCAGTCCCCTAAGCGGGAGGGCCGGAGAGACCCAGTACTTC
.	TRBJ2-1	.	TRBV30	CAFDLGSSYNEQFF	TGTGCCTTTGACCTCGGAAGCTCCTACAATGAGCAGTTCTTC
.	TRBJ2-5	.	TRBV18	CASSPRQETQYF	TGTGCCAGCTCACCAAGGCAGGAGACCCAGTACTTC
TRBD1	TRBJ2-1	.	TRBV18	CASSPGRDRGLF	TGTGCCAGCTCACCAGGACGAGACAGGGGTCTCTTC
TRBD1	TRBJ1-4	.	TRBV28	CASSSPGGEKLFF	TGTGCCAGCAGTTCGCCAGGGGGTGAAAAACTGTTTTTT
TRBD2	TRBJ2-2	.	TRBV5-1	CASSLGASGSDTGELFF	TGCGCCAGCAGCTTGGGAGCTAGCGGGAGCGACACCGGGGAGCTGTTTTTT
TRBD2	TRBJ2-7	.	TRBV19	CASSPGTSATYEQYF	TGTGCCAGTAGTCCCGGGACTAGCGCAACCTACGAGCAGTACTTC
TRBD2	TRBJ2-5	.	TRBV5-1	CASSPDLAGMKETQYF	TGCGCCAGCAGCCCAGACCTAGCGGGAATGAAAGAGACCCAGTACTTC
TRBD1	TRBJ1-1	.	TRBV5-1	CASSSGQGDRGAFF	TGCGCCAGCAGCTCAGGACAGGGGGATCGAGGAGCTTTCTTT
TRBD1	TRBJ2-7	.	TRBV25-1	CASTRQGVYEQYF	TGTGCCAGCACCAGACAGGGGGTCTACGAGCAGTACTTC
.	TRBJ2-1	.	TRBV2	CASSVQRFDLDEQFF	TGTGCCAGCAGTGTGCAGCGTTTTGATCTTGATGAGCAGTTCTTC